One TCR beta chain is described in this entry. Its antigen is still unknown. The template was RNA from unsorted bulk tissue. This non-tumor lung sample came from over 3 cm beyond the tumor edge. Three rounds of nested PCR, following a modified ARM-PCR protocol, produced the TCRbeta library. TCRdb recomputed calls from the multiplex PCR reads with MiXCR, one row per CDR3 protein. The repertoire includes about 50,000 distinct CDR3 sequences, around three quarters of them detected once, and roughly a quarter sits in the top ten. The sample is drawn from a study of tumor and adjacent non-tumor tissue in lung cancer. Study details: There were roughly 11 adenocarcinoma, a couple of squamous cell carcinoma and 1 small cell lung cancer cases.

The CDR3 has 16 residues. Per germline, CDR1 KGHSH and CDR2 LQKENI. The V end lost 3 bases, the J end lost 7 bases, and 16 bases lay between the germline ends. Study-wide results and caveats: In normal lung, the top 100 clones were significantly more dominant than in tumor.

The rearrangement joins TRBV18 to TRBJ1-6, with D possibly being TRBD1 (5 bases). The receptor was isolated from a woman aged 60-70 years with non-small cell lung cancer. Sequencing was done on a sample of distant non-tumor lung tissue. The CDR3 here is CASSPLADTANSPLHF. DNA of the CDR3: TGTGCCAGCTCACCCCTAGCGGACACTGCAAATTCACCCCTCCACTTT.